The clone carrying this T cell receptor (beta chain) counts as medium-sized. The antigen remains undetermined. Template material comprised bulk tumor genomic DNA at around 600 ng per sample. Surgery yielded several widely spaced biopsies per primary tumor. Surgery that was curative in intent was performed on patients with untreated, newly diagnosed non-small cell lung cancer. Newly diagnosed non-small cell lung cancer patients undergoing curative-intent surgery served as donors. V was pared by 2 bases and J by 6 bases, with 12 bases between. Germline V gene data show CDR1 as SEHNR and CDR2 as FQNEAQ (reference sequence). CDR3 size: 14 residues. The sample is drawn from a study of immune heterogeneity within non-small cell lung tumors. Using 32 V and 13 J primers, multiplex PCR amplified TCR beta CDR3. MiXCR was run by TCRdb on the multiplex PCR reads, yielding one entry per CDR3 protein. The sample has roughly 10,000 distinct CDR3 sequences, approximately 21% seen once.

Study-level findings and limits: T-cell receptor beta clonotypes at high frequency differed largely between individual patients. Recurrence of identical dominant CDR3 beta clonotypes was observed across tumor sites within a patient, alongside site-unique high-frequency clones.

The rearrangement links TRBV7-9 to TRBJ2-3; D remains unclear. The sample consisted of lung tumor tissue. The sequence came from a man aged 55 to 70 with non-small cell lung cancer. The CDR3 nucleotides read TGTGCCAGCAGCTTACGTTCGGGCCCGGATACGCAGTATTTT. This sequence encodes CASSLRSGPDTQYF.